This T cell receptor beta chain was found in a study of blood T cell repertoires in COVID-19. Study summary: Collection of acute and convalescent COVID-19 samples took place in the United States, Italy and Spain. The cDNA or gDNA used as material had been derived from T cells, B-cell-depleted T cells, or PBMCs.

Original processing methods: Amplifying reference gene primers gave estimates of nucleated cell counts. Produced via immunoSEQ multiplex PCR; TCRdb's table is partial and in-frame only. V, J and clone size are those of that table, while D and trimming were read from the DNA. The repertoire holds around 200,000 clones, with approximately 84% as singletons. CDR3 length: 17 residues. CDR1 is SGHTA and CDR2 is FQGNSA in the germline V gene. Trimming stripped 2 bases from V and 3 bases from J, with 17 bases between. Input material: peripheral blood. This clonotype originated in a woman of 80 years or more with acute or convalescent COVID-19. The chain employs TRBV7-2 and TRBJ2-4; a weak D match, TRBD1 (5 bases). For the CDR3, the DNA is TGTGCCAGCAGCTTATGGATGGTACAGGACGGCAAAAACATTCAGTACTTC. Translated, it gives CASSLWMVQDGKNIQYF.